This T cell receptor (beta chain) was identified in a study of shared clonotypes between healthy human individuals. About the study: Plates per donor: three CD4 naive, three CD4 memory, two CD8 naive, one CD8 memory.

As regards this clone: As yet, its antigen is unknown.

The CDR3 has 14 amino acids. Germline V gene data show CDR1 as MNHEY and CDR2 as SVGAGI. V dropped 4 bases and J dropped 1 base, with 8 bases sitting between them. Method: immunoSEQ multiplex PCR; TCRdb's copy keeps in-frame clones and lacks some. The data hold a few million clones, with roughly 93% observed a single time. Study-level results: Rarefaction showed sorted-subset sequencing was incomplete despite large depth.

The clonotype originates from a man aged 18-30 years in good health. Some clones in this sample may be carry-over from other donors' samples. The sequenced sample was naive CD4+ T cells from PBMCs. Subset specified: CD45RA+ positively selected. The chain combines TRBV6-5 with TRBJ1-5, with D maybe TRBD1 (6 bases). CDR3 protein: CASSSQGSNQPQHF. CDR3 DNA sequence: TGTGCCAGCAGTTCTCAGGGGAGCAATCAGCCCCAGCATTTT.